This is a list of T cell receptor beta chains from one sample in a study of T cell responses to AZD1222 COVID-19 vaccine. Sequenced by immunoSEQ multiplex PCR; TCRdb stores in-frame clones only, minus some. The table has about 120,000 clones, around 87% seen once. Sample: peripheral blood, taken on day 0 of AZD1222 vaccination. The receptor source for this set is an adult in good health. CDR3s include the opening cysteine and the closing phenylalanine or tryptophan. D genes are given only for firm matches. Where a row states a size, it is once, few, many or the class of an expanded clone; other rows omit it.

>TRBJ1-4|TRBV27|NA|NA
CASKGGDEKLFF
TGTGCCAGCAAGGGGGGGGATGAAAAACTGTTTTTT
>TRBJ1-2|TRBV7-2|once|NA
CASSTIARGYGYTF
TGTGCCAGCAGCACCATCGCTCGGGGGTATGGCTACACCTTC
>TRBJ1-5|TRBV5-6|NA|NA
CASSRSNQLQHF
TGTGCCAGCAGCCGGTCCAATCAGCTCCAGCATTTT
>TRBJ1-4|TRBV25-1|NA|NA
CASSEWGQGEKLFF
TGTGCCAGCAGTGAATGGGGCCAGGGTGAAAAACTGTTTTTT
>TRBJ2-5|TRBV27|NA|NA
CASRSPLRDNTQYF
TGTGCCAGCAGGTCACCGCTCCGGGACAACACCCAGTACTTC
>TRBJ2-2|TRBV27|NA|NA
CASSLKGTANTGELFF
TGTGCCAGCAGTTTAAAGGGGACCGCGAACACCGGGGAGCTGTTTTTT
>TRBJ2-2|TRBV10-3|NA|NA
CAISESPDTGELFF
TGTGCCATCAGTGAGTCCCCGGACACCGGGGAGCTGTTTTTT
>TRBJ2-1|TRBV7-2|NA|NA
CASSLVARTVDEQFF
TGTGCCAGCAGCTTAGTCGCTAGGACAGTTGATGAGCAGTTCTTC
>TRBJ1-2|TRBV11-2|few|NA
CASSTYVLNYGYTF
TGTGCCAGCAGCACCTACGTACTCAACTATGGCTACACCTTC
>TRBJ2-1|TRBV7-8|NA|TRBD2
CASSPLGSSGGGEQFF
TGTGCCAGCAGCCCCCTTGGATCTAGCGGGGGGGGTGAGCAGTTCTTC
>TRBJ1-1|TRBV12-3/TRBV12-4|once|NA
CASRQSGNTEAFF
TGTGCCAGCAGGCAAAGTGGGAACACTGAAGCTTTCTTT
>TRBJ1-3|TRBV10-2|NA|NA
CASRTDRGNTIYF
TGCGCCAGCAGGACCGACCGAGGAAACACCATATATTTT
>TRBJ2-1|TRBV6-5|NA|NA
CASSPSYGGNEQFF
TGTGCCAGCAGTCCATCGTACGGGGGTAATGAGCAGTTCTTC
>TRBJ1-6|TRBV5-1|NA|NA
CASSLGDTQYLASPLHF
TGCGCCAGCAGCTTGGGTGATACACAGTACTTAGCATCACCCCTCCACTTT
>TRBJ1-4|TRBV4-2|once|NA
CASSQDVLTGFNNEKLFF
TGTGCCAGCAGCCAAGATGTTCTGACGGGGTTTAATAATGAAAAACTGTTTTTT
>TRBJ1-5|TRBV29-1|NA|TRBD1
CSALTGGNQPQHF
TGCAGCGCTCTGACAGGGGGAAACCAGCCCCAGCATTTT
>TRBJ1-4|TRBV7-6|few|NA
CASSLGAAVSEKLFF
TGTGCCAGCAGCTTAGGGGCGGCAGTATCTGAAAAACTGTTTTTT
>TRBJ1-3|TRBV30|NA|NA
CAWSVSLQTSGNTIYF
TGTGCCTGGAGTGTATCGTTACAGACCTCTGGAAACACCATATATTTT
>TRBJ2-7|TRBV6-5|NA|TRBD1
CASSRTTTGKEQYF
TGTGCCAGCAGTCGAACAACGACAGGGAAAGAGCAGTACTTC
>TRBJ1-3|TRBV4-1|NA|NA
CASSQSRGVSGNTIYF
TGCGCCAGCAGCCAATCCCGAGGGGTTTCTGGAAACACCATATATTTT
>TRBJ2-6|TRBV7-6|NA|TRBD2
CASSLGRGGISGANVLTF
TGTGCCAGCAGCTTAGGCCGGGGGGGGATCTCTGGGGCCAACGTCCTGACTTTC
>TRBJ1-4|TRBV19|NA|NA
CASSMGFATNEKLFF
TGTGCCAGTAGTATGGGATTTGCAACTAATGAAAAACTGTTTTTT
>TRBJ1-2|TRBV25-1|few|NA
CASHGGGAYGYTF
TGTGCCAGCCATGGGGGGGGCGCGTATGGCTACACCTTC
>TRBJ1-2|TRBV5-6|NA|NA
CASTASRGVYGYTF
TGTGCCAGCACCGCGAGTAGGGGCGTCTATGGCTACACCTTC
>TRBJ2-1|TRBV4-1|NA|TRBD1
CASSQLGIAPGGNEQFF
TGCGCCAGCAGCCAGCTTGGAATCGCCCCAGGGGGTAATGAGCAGTTCTTC
>TRBJ2-7|TRBV7-8|NA|TRBD1
CASSLRDRRNEQYF
TGTGCCAGCAGCTTAAGGGACAGGCGCAACGAGCAGTACTTC
>TRBJ1-1|TRBV11-1|NA|TRBD1
CASSLWTGPMNTEAFF
TGTGCCAGCAGCTTATGGACAGGGCCCATGAACACTGAAGCTTTCTTT
>TRBJ1-6|TRBV12-3/TRBV12-4|NA|TRBD1
CASSDRGNSPLHF
TGTGCCAGCAGTGACAGGGGTAACTCACCCCTCCACTTT
>TRBJ2-7|TRBV5-6|NA|NA
CASSLVRAREQYF
TGTGCCAGCAGCTTGGTCAGGGCGCGGGAGCAGTACTTC